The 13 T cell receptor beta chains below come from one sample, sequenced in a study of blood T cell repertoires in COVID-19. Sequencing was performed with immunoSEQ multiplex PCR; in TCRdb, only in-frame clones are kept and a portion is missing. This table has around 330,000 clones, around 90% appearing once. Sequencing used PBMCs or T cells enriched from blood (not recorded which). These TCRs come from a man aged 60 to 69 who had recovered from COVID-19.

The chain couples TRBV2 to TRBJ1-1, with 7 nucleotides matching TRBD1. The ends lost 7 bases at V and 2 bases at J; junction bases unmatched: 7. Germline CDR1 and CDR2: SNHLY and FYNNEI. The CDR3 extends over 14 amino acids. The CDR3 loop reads CASTRRGRNTEAFF. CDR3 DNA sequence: TGTGCCAGCACCCGAAGGGGGCGAAACACTGAAGCTTTCTTT.

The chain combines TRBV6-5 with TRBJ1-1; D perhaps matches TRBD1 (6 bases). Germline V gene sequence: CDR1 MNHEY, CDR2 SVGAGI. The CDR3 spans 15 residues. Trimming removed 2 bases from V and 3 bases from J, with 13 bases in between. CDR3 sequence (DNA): TGTGCCAGCAGTTACCAGGGGCGGGGGGACACTGAAGCTTTCTTT. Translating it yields CASSYQGRGDTEAFF.

Written as DNA, the CDR3 is TGTGCCAGCAGAATCGGACAGGGTAGAGCTTTCTTT. This encodes CASRIGQGRAFF. The V and J genes are TRBV7-2 and TRBJ1-1, with 8 bases fitting TRBD1. The CDR3 is 12 amino acids. V shed 6 bases, J shed 10 bases, and the junction held 7 bases outside the gene matches. Germline CDR1 SGHTA, CDR2 FQGNSA.

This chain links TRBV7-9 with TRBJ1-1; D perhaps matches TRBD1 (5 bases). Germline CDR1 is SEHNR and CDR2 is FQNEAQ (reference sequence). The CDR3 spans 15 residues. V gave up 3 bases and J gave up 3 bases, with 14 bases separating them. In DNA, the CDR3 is TGTGCCAGCAGCTTGGTCGGTGGGGCGTACACTGAAGCTTTCTTT. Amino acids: CASSLVGGAYTEAFF. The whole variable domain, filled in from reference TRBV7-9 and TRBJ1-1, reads DTGVSQNPRHKITKRGQNVTFRCDPISEHNRLYWYRQTLGQGPEFLTYFQNEAQLEKSRLLSDRFSAERPKGSFSTLEIQRTEQGDSAMYLCASSLVGGAYTEAFFGQGTRLTVV.

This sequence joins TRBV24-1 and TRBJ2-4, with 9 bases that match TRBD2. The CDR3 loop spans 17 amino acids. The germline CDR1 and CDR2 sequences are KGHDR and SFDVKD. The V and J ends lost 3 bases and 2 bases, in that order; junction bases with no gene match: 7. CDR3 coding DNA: TGTGCCACCAGTGATAGCTATAGCGGGAGCCCCAAAAACATTCAGTACTTC. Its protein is CATSDSYSGSPKNIQYF.

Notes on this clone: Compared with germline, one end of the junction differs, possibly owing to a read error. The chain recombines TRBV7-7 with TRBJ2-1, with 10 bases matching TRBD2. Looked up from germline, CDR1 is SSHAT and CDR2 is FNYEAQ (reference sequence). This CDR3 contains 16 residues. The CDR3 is CASSLAVGLAANEQFF. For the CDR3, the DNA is TGTGCTAGCAGCTTAGCTGTCGGACTAGCGGCCAATGAGCAGTTCTTC.

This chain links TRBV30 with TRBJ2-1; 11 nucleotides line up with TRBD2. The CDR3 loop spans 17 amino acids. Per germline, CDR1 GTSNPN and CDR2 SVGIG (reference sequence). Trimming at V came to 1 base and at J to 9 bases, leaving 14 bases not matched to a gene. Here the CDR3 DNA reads TGTGCCTGGAGTGAAACGACTAGCGGGGACGGGTCTTTTGAGCAGTTCTTC. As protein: CAWSETTSGDGSFEQFF.

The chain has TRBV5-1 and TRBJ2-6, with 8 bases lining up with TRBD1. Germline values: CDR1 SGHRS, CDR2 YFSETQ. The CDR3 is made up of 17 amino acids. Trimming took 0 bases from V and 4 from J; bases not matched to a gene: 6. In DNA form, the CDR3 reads TGCGCCAGCAGCTTGGGAGACAGGGGAGCAGGGGCCAACGTCCTGACTTTC. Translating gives CASSLGDRGAGANVLTF.

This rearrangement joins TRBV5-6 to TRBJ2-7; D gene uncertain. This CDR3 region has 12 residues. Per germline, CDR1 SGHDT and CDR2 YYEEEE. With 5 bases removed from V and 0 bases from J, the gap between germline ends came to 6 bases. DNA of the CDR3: TGTGCCAGCAGGGGCAGCTCCTACGAGCAGTACTTC. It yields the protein CASRGSSYEQYF. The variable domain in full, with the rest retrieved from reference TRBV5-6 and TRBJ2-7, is DAGVTQSPTHLIKTRGQQVTLRCSPKSGHDTVSWYQQALGQGPQFIFQYYEEEERQRGNFPDRFSGHQFPNYSSELNVNALLLGDSALYLCASRGSSYEQYFGPGTRLTVT.

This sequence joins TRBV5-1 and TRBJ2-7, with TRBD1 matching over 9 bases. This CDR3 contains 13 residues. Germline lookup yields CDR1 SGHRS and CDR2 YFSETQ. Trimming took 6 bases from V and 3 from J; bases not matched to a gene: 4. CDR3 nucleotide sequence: TGCGCCAGCACCCCGGGACAGGGCTACGAGCAGTACTTC. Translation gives CASTPGQGYEQYF.

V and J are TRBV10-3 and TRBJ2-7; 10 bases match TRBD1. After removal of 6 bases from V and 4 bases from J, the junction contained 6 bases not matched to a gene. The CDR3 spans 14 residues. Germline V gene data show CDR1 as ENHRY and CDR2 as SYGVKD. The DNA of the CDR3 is TGTGCCATCAGCGACAGGGGGCGGCATTACGAGCAGTACTTC. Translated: CAISDRGRHYEQYF.

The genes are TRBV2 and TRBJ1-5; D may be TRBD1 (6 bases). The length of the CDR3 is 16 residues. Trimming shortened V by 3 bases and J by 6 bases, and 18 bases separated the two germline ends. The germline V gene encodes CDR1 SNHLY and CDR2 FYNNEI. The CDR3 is CASSESPGQGGQPQHF. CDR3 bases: TGTGCCAGCAGTGAGAGTCCGGGACAAGGTGGTCAGCCCCAGCATTTT. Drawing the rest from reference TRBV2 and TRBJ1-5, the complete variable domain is EPEVTQTPSHQVTQMGQEVILRCVPISNHLYFYWYRQILGQKVEFLVSFYNNEISEKSEIFDDQFSVERPDGSNFTLKIRSTKLEDSAMYFCASSESPGQGGQPQHFGDGTRLSIL.

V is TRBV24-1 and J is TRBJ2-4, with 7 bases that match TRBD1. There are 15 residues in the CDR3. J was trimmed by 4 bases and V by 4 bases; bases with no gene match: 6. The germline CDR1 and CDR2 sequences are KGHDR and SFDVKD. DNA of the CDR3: TGTGCCACCAGTGACACCGGGACAGCGAAAAACATTCAGTACTTC. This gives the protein CATSDTGTAKNIQYF.